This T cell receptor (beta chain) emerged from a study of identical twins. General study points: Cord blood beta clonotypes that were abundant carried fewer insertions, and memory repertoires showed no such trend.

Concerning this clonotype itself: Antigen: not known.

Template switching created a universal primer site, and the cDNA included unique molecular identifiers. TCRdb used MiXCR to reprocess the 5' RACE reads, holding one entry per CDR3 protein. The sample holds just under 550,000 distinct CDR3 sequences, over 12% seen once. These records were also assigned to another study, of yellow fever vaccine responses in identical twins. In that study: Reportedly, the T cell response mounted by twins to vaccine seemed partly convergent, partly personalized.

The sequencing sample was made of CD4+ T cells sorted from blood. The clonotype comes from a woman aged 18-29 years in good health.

CDR3: CASSLTGIDQPQHF. The CDR3 nucleotides read TGTGCCAGCAGCCTGACCGGGATCGATCAGCCCCAGCATTTT. The genes are TRBV11-3 and TRBJ1-5; no definite D call. The CDR3 totals 14 residues. Germline V gene sequence: CDR1 SGHNT, CDR2 YENEEA. Trimming took 5 bases from V and 5 from J, leaving 13 bases between them.